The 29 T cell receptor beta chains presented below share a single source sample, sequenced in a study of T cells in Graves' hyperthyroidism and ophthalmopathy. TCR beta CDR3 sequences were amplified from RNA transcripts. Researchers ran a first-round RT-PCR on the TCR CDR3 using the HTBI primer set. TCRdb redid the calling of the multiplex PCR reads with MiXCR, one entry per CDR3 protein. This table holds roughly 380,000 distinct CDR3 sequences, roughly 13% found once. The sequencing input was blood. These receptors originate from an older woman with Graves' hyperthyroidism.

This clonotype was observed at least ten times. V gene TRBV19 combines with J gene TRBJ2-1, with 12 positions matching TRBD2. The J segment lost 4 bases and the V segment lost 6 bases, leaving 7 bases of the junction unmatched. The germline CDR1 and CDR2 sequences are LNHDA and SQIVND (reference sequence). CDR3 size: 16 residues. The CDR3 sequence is CASRRSGTSGYNEQFF. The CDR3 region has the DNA TGTGCCAGTAGACGATCCGGGACTAGCGGGTACAATGAGCAGTTCTTC.

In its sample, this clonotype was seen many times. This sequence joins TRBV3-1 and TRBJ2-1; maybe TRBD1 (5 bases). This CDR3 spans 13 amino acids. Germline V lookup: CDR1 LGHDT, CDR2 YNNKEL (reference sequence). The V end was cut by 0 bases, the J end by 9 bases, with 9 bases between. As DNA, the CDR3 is TGTGCCAGCAGCCAAGATATCCAGGGTGAGCAGTTCTTC. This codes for CASSQDIQGEQFF.

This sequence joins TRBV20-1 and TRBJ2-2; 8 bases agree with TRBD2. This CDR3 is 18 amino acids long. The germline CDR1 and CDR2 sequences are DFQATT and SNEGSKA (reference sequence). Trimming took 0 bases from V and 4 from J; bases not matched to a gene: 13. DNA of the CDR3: TGCAGTGCTAGAGATTCGGGGTCAGCGGGAGTGAGCACCGGGGAGCTGTTTTTT. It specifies CSARDSGSAGVSTGELFF.

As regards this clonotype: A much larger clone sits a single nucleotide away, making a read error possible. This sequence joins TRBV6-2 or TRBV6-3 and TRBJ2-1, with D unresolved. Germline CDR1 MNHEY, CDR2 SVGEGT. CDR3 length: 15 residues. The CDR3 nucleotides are TGTACCAGCAGAGGATCCCTGGCCCCAGTGGATGAGCAGTTCTTC. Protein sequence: CTSRGSLAPVDEQFF.

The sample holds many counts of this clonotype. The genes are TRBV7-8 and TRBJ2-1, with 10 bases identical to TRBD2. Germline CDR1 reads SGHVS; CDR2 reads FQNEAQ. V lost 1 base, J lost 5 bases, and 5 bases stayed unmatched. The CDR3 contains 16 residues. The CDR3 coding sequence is TGTGCCAGCAGCTTAGTTTCTAGCGGGAGCGACAATGAGCAGTTCTTC. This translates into CASSLVSSGSDNEQFF.

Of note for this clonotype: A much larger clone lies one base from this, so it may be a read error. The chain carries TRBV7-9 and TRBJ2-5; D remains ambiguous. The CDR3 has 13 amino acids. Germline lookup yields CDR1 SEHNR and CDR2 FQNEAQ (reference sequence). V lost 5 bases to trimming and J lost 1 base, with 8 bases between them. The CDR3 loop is CASSPDIQETQYF. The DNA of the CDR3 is TGTGCCAGCAGCCCTGACATCCAAGAGACCCAGTACTTC. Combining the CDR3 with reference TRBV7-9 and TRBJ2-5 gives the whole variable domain DTGVSQNPRHKITKRGQNVTFRCDPISEHNRLYWYRQTLGQGPEFLTYFQNEAQLEKSRLLSDRFSAERPKGSFSTLEIQRTEQGDSAMYLCASSPDIQETQYFGPGTRLLVL.

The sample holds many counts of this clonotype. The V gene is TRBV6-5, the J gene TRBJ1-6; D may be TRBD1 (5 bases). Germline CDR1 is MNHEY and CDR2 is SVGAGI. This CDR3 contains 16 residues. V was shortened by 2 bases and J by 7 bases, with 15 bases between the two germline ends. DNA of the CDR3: TGTGCCAGCAGTTACATTGAGGGGCAGGGAAATTCACCCCTCCACTTT. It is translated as CASSYIEGQGNSPLHF.

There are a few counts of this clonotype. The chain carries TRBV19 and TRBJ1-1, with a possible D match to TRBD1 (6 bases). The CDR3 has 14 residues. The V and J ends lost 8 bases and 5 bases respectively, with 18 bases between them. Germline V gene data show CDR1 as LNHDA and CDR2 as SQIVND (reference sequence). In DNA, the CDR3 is TGTGCCAGTGGGAGTCGGGGGGCGAGGACTGAAGCTTTCTTT. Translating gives CASGSRGARTEAFF.

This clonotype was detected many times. The CDR3 DNA sequence: TGTGCCATCAGTGATAGGACAGGGGGCGCCGAGCAGTACTTC. Amino acid sequence: CAISDRTGGAEQYF. The rearrangement links TRBV10-3 to TRBJ2-7; 11 bases align to TRBD1. This CDR3 spans 14 amino acids. Germline CDR1 is ENHRY and CDR2 is SYGVKD. With 3 bases clipped from V and 6 bases from J, the junction kept 4 bases outside the gene matches.

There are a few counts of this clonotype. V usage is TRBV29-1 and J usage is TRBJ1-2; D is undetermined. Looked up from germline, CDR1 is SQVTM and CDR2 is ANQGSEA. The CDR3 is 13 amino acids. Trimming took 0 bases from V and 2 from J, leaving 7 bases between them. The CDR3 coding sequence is TGCAGCGTTGAAGAACCAGGCAACTATGGCTACACCTTC. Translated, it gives CSVEEPGNYGYTF.

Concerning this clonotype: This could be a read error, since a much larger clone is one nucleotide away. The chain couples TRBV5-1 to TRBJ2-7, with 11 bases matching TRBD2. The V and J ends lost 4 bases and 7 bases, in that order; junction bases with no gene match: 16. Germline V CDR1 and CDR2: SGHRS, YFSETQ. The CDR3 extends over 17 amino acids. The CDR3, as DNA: TGCGCCAGCAGCCCTACGGGGACTAGCGGCATATACAATGAGCAGTACTTC. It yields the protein CASSPTGTSGIYNEQYF. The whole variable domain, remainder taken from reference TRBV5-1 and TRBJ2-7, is KAGVTQTPRYLIKTRGQQVTLSCSPISGHRSVSWYQQTPGQGLQFLFEYFSETQRNKGNFPGRFSGRQFSNSRSEMNVSTLELGDSALYLCASSPTGTSGIYNEQYFGPGTRLTVT.

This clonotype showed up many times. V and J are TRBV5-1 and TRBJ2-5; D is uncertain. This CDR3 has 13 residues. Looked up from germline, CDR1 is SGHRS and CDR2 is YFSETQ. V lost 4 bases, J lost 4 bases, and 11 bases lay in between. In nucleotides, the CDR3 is TGCGCCAGCAGCCCATCCCCAGGAGAGACCCAGTACTTC. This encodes CASSPSPGETQYF.

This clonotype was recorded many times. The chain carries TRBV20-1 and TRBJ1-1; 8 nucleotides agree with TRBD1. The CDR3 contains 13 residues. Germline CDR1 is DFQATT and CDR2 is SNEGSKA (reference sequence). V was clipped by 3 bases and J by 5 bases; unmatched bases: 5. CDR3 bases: TGCAGTGCTAGCAGGGGGCTAGGGACTGAAGCTTTCTTT. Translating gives CSASRGLGTEAFF.

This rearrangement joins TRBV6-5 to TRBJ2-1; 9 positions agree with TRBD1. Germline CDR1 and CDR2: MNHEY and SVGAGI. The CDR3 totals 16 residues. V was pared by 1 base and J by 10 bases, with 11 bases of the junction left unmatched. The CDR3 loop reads CASSYFPDRGAYEQFF. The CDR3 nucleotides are TGTGCCAGCAGTTACTTCCCTGACAGGGGGGCCTACGAGCAGTTCTTC.

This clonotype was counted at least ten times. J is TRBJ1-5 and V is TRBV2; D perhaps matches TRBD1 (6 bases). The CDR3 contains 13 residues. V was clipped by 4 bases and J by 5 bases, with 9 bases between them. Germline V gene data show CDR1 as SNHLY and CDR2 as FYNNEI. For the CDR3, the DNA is TGTGCCAGCAGTGGTACAGGGTATCAGCCCCAGCATTTT. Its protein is CASSGTGYQPQHF. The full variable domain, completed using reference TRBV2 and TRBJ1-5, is EPEVTQTPSHQVTQMGQEVILRCVPISNHLYFYWYRQILGQKVEFLVSFYNNEISEKSEIFDDQFSVERPDGSNFTLKIRSTKLEDSAMYFCASSGTGYQPQHFGDGTRLSIL.

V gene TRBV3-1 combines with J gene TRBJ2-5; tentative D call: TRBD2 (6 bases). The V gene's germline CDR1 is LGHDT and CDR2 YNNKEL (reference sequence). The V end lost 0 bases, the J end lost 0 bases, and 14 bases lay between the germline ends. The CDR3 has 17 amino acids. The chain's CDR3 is CASSQEASSVYQETQYF. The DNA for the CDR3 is TGTGCCAGCAGCCAAGAGGCGTCTAGCGTGTACCAAGAGACCCAGTACTTC.

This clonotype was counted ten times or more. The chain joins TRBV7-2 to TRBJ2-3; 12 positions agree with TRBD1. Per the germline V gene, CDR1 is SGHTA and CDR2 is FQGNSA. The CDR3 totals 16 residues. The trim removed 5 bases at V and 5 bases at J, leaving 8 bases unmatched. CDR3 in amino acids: CASSRAGTGGLDTQYF. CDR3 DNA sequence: TGTGCCAGCAGCCGGGCCGGGACAGGGGGCTTAGATACGCAGTATTTT.

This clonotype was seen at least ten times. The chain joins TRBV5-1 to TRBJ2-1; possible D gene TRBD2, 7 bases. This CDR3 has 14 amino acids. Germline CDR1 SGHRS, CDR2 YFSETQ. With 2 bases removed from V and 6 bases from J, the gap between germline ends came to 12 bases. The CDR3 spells CASSFGGGSNEQFF. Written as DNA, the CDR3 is TGCGCCAGCAGCTTTGGGGGCGGGAGCAATGAGCAGTTCTTC.

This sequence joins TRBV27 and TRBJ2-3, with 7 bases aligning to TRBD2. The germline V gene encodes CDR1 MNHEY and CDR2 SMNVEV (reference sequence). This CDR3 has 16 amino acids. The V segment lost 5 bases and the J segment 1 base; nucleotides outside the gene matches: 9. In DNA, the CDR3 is TGTGCCAGCAGTAGGCTAGCGGAGTGGGGCACAGATACGCAGTATTTT. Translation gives CASSRLAEWGTDTQYF.

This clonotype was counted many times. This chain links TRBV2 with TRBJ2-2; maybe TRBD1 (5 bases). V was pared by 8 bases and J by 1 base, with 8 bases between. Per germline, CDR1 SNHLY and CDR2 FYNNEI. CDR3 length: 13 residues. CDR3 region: CASGGQNTGELFF. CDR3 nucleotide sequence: TGTGCCAGCGGCGGACAGAACACCGGGGAGCTGTTTTTT.

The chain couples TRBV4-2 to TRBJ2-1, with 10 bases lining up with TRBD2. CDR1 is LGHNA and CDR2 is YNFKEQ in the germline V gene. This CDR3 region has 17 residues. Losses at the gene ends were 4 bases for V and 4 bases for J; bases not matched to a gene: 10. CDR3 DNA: TGTGCCAGCAGCCTTACGGCCGGGACTAGCGCGTACAATGAGCAGTTCTTC. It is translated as CASSLTAGTSAYNEQFF.

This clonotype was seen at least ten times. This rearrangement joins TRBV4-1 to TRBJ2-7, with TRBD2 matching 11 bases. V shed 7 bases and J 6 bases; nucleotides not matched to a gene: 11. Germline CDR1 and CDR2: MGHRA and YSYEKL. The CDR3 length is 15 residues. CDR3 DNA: TGCGCCAGCACCGACTATAGCGGGAGGGCCGCCGAGCAGTACTTC. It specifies CASTDYSGRAAEQYF.

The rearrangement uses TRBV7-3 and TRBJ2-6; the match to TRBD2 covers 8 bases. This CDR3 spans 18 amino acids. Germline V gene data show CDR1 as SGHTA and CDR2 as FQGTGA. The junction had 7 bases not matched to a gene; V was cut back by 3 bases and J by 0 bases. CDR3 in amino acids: CASSFGLAGPSGANVLTF. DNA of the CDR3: TGTGCCAGCAGCTTTGGTTTAGCGGGACCCTCTGGGGCCAACGTCCTGACTTTC.

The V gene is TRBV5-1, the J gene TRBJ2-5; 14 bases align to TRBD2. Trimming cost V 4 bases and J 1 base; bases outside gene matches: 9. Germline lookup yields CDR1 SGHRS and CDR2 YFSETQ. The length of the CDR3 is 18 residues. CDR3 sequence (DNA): TGCGCCAGCAGCGTAAGAGGGACTAGCGGGGGATCCCAAGAGACCCAGTACTTC. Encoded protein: CASSVRGTSGGSQETQYF.

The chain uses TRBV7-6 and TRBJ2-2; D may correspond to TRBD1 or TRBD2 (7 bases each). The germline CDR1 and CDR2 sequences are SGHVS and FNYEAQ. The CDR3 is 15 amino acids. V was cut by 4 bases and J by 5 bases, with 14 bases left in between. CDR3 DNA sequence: TGTGCCAGCAGCTCCAGACAGGGAGGGACCGGGGAGCTGTTTTTT. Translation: CASSSRQGGTGELFF.

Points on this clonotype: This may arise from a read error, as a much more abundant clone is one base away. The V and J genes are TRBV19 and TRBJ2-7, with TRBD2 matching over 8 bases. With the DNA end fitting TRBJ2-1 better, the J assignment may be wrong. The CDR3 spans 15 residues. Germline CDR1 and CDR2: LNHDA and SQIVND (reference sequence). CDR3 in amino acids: CASSMGIGLAYEQFF. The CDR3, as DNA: TGTGCCAGTAGTATGGGAATCGGACTAGCCTACGAGCAGTTCTTC.

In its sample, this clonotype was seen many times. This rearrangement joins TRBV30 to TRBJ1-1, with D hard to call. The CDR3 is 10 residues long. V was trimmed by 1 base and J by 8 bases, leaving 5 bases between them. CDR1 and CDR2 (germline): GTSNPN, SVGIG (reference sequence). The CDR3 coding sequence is TGTGCCTGGAGTGGTGGCGAAGCTTTCTTT. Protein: CAWSGGEAFF.

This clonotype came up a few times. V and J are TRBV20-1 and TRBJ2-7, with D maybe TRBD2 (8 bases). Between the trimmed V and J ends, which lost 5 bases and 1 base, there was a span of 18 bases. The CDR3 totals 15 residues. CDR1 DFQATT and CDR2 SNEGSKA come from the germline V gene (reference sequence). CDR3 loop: CSARDSGSISYEQYF. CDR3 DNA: TGCAGTGCTCGGGACAGCGGGAGTATATCCTACGAGCAGTACTTC.

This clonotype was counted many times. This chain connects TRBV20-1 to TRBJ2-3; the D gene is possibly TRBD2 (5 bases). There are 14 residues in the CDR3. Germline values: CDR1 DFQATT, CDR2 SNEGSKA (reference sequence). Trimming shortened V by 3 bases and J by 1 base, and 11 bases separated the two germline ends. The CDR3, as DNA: TGCAGTGCTAGGGGAGTCCTTGGCACAGATACGCAGTATTTT. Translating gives CSARGVLGTDTQYF.